Included here is one T cell receptor (beta chain) sequence, with context. Its ends do not fully match the called genes, so a read error is possible. This specimen comes from a study of CD4 and CD8 cells across lung adenocarcinoma regions. Using its own MiXCR run on the PCR reads, TCRdb lists one record per CDR3 protein. The sample comprises just over 20,000 distinct CDR3 sequences, less than 65% of which are singletons, and 24% rests with the top ten. The sequence derives from a female donor with lung adenocarcinoma. The CD4 and CD8 labels of this study may be unreliable. Material for sequencing was CD8+ T cells from the center of a lung tumor.

CDR3 region: CASRESGVSAKNTQYF. CDR3 DNA: TGTGCCAGCCGTGAGTCGGGGGTGAGTGCCAAAAATACGCAGTATTTC. The chain uses TRBV10-3 and TRBJ2-3; TRBD2 might be the D (6 bases). The CDR3 extends over 16 amino acids. Germline assignment: CDR1 ENHRY and CDR2 SYGVKD.